Sequencing of this T cell receptor (beta chain) was carried out in a study of T cells in Graves' hyperthyroidism and ophthalmopathy. Study-level points and caveats: The model predicted ophthalmopathy a median roughly 6.5 months before onset.

There were TCR beta CDR3 regions amplified from RNA transcripts. The primer set for the first-round RT-PCR of the TCR CDR3 was HTBI. Each CDR3 protein is one row after TCRdb ran MiXCR on the multiplex PCR reads. The sample has roughly 500,000 distinct CDR3 sequences; about 46% are singletons. The CDR3 consists of 14 residues. Germline V gene lookup returns CDR1 LGHDT and CDR2 YNNKEL (reference sequence). Deletions cut 4 bases from V and 7 bases from J, with 11 bases between. To note about this clonotype: As yet, its antigen is unknown. This may stem from a read error, because a much larger clone lies one nucleotide away.

The TCR comes from an adult woman with Graves' disease, either hyperthyroidism or ophthalmopathy (not recorded which). The chain has TRBV3-1 and TRBJ1-6, with D possibly being TRBD1 (5 bases). The specimen sequenced was peripheral blood or thyroid tissue (not recorded which). Written as DNA, the CDR3 is TGTGCCAGCAGCCGCGCCGACAGAAATTCACCCCTCCACTTT. Translation: CASSRADRNSPLHF. Full variable domain (remainder filled in from reference TRBV3-1 and TRBJ1-6): DTAVSQTPKYLVTQMGNDKSIKCEQNLGHDTMYWYKQDSKKFLKIMFSYNNKELIINETVPNRFSPKSPDKAHLNLHINSLELGDSAVYFCASSRADRNSPLHFGNGTRLTVT.